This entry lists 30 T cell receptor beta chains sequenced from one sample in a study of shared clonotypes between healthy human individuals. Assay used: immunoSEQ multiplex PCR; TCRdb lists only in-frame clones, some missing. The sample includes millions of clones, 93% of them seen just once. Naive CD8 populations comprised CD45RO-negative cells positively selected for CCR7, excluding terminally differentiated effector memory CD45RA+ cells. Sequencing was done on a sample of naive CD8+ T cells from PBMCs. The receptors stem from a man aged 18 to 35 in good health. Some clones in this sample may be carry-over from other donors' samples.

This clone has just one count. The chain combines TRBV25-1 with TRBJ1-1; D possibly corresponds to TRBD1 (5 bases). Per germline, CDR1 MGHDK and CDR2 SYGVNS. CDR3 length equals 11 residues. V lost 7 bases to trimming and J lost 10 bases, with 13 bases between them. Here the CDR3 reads CASIYGDGAFF. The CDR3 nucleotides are TGTGCCAGCATATATGGGGACGGAGCTTTCTTT.

Here the CDR3 DNA reads TGTGCCAGCAGCCAAGAGGGTTTTCAGGGGTCCTACGAGCAGTACTTC. Protein: CASSQEGFQGSYEQYF. The rearrangement joins TRBV4-2 to TRBJ2-7; tentative D call: TRBD1 (6 bases). There are 16 residues in the CDR3. V lost 0 bases and J lost 1, with 13 bases in between. CDR1 and CDR2 (germline): LGHNA, YNFKEQ.

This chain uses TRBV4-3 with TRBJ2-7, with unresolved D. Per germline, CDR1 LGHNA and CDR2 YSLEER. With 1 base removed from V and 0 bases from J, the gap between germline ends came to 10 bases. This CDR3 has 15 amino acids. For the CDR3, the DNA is TGCGCCAGCAGCCAAGGGCTCCCGAGCTCCTACGAGCAGTACTTC. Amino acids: CASSQGLPSSYEQYF.

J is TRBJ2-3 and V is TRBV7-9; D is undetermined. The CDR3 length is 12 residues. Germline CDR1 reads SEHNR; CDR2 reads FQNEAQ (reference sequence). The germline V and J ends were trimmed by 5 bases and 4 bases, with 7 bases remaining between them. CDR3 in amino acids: CASSSWPDTQYF. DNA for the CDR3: TGTGCCAGCAGCAGCTGGCCAGATACGCAGTATTTT.

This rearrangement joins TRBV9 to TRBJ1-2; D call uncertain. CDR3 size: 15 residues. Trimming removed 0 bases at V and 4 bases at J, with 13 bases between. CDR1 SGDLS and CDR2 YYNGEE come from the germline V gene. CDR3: CASSVGPTPIYGYTF. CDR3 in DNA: TGTGCCAGCAGCGTAGGACCTACCCCCATCTATGGCTACACCTTC.

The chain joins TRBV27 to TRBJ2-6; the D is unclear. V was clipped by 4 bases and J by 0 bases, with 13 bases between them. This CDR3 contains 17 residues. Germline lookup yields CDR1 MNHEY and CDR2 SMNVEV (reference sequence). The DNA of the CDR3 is TGTGCCAGCAGTTCCATATTAGTTTTCTCTGGGGCCAACGTCCTGACTTTC. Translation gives CASSSILVFSGANVLTF.

The CDR3 DNA reads as TGTGCCAGCAGTGAAGGAGGCAGCAATAGCAATCAGCCCCAGCATTTT. It encodes CASSEGGSNSNQPQHF. This sequence joins TRBV2 and TRBJ1-5; D is uncertain. Germline assignment: CDR1 SNHLY and CDR2 FYNNEI. CDR3 length: 16 amino acids. V shed 1 base and J shed 0 bases, with 10 bases lying between them.

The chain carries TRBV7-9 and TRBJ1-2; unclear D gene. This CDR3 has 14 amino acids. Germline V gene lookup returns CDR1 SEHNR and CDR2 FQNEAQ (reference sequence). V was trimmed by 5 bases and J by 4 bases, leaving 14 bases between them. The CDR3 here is CASSPREPGYGYTF. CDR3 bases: TGTGCCAGCAGCCCCCGGGAGCCAGGCTATGGCTACACCTTC. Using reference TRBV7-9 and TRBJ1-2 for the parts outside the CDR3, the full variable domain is DTGVSQNPRHKITKRGQNVTFRCDPISEHNRLYWYRQTLGQGPEFLTYFQNEAQLEKSRLLSDRFSAERPKGSFSTLEIQRTEQGDSAMYLCASSPREPGYGYTFGSGTRLTVV.

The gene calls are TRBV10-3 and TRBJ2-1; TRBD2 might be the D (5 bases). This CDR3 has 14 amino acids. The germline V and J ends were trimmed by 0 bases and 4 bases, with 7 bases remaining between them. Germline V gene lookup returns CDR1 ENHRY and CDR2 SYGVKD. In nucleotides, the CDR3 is TGTGCCATCAGTGAGTCGGTAGCGTACAATGAGCAGTTCTTC. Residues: CAISESVAYNEQFF.

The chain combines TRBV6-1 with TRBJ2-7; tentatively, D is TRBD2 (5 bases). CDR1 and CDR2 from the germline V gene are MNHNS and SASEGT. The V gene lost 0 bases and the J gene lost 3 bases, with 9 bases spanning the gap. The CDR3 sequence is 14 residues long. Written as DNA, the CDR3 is TGTGCCAGCAGTGAAGCTGGGGAGAGCTACGAGCAGTACTTC. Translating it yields CASSEAGESYEQYF.

The CDR3 DNA follows: TGCGCCAGCAGCCAAGCGGCCTCTGGGGCCAACGTCCTGACTTTC. It encodes CASSQAASGANVLTF. The chain couples TRBV4-1 to TRBJ2-6; no firm D call. V lost 1 base and J lost 0, with 4 bases in between. Germline V lookup: CDR1 MGHRA, CDR2 YSYEKL. The CDR3 is made up of 15 amino acids.

The CDR3 here is CASRGPTPNEKLFF. The CDR3, as DNA: TGTGCCAGCAGAGGTCCCACCCCTAATGAAAAACTGTTTTTT. V usage is TRBV6-1 and J usage is TRBJ1-4; D is undetermined. Germline CDR1 and CDR2: MNHNS and SASEGT. The CDR3 extends over 14 amino acids. V lost 6 bases, J lost 3 bases, and 11 bases lay in between.

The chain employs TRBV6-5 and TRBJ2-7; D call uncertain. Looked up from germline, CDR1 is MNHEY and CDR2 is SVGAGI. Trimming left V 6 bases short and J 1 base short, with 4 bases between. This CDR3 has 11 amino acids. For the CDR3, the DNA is TGTGCCAGCAGCGGGTCCTACGAGCAGTACTTC. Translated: CASSGSYEQYF.

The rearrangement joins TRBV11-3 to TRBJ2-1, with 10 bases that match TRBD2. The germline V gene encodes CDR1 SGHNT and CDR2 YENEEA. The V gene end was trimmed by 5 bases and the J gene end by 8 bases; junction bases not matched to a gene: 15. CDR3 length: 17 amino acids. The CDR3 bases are TGTGCCAGCAGCCAGAGTTGGGGAAGCGGGAGGGTGGATGAGCAGTTCTTC. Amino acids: CASSQSWGSGRVDEQFF. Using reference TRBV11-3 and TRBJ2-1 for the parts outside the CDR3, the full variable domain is EAGVVQSPRYKIIEKKQPVAFWCNPISGHNTLYWYLQNLGQGPELLIRYENEEAVDDSQLPKDRFSAERLKGVDSTLKIQPAELGDSAVYLCASSQSWGSGRVDEQFFGPGTRLTVL.

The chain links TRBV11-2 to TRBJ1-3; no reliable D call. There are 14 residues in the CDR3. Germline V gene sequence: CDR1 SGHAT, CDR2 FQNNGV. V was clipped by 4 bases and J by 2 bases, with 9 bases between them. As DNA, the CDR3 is TGTGCCAGCAGCTGGGTCACCCCTGGAAACACCATATATTTT. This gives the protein CASSWVTPGNTIYF.

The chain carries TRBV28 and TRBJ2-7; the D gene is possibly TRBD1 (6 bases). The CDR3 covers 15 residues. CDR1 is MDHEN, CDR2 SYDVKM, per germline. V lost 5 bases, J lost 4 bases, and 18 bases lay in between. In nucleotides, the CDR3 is TGTGCCAGCAGTCCAGAACGACAGGAACCTTACGAGCAGTACTTC. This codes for CASSPERQEPYEQYF. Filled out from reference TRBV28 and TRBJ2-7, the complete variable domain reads DVKVTQSSRYLVKRTGEKVFLECVQDMDHENMFWYRQDPGLGLRLIYFSYDVKMKEKGDIPEGYSVSREKKERFSLILESASTNQTSMYLCASSPERQEPYEQYFGPGTRLTVT.

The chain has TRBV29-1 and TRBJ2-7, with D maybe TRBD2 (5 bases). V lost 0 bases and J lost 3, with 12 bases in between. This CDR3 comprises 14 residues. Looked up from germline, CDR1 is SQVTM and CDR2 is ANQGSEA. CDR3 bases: TGCAGCGTTGAAGAGGGCGGAGGAGTCTACGAGCAGTACTTC. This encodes CSVEEGGGVYEQYF.

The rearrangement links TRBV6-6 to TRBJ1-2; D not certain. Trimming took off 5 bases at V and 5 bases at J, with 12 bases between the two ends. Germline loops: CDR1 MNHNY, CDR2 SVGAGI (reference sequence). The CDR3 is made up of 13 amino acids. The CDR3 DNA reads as TGTGCCAGCAGTATGACGGGAAATTATGGCTACACCTTC. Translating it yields CASSMTGNYGYTF.

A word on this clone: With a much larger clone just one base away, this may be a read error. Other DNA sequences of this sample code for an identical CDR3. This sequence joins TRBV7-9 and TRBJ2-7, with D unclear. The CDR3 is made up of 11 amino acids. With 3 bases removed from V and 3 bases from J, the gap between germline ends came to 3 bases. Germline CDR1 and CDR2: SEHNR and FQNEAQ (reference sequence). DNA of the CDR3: TGTGCCAGCAGCTTTAACTACGAGCAGTACTTC. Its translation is CASSFNYEQYF.

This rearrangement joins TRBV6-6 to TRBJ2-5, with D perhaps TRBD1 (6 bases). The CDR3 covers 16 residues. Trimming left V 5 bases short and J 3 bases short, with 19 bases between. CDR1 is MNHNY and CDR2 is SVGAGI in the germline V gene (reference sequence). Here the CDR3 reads CASSPFTGINKETQYF. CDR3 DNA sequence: TGTGCCAGCAGTCCGTTCACAGGGATCAATAAAGAGACCCAGTACTTC.

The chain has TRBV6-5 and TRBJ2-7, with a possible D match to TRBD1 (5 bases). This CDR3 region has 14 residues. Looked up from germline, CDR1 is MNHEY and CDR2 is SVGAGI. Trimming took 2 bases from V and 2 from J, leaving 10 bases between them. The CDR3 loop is CASSYGAEAYEQYF. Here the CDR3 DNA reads TGTGCCAGCAGTTACGGGGCCGAAGCCTACGAGCAGTACTTC.

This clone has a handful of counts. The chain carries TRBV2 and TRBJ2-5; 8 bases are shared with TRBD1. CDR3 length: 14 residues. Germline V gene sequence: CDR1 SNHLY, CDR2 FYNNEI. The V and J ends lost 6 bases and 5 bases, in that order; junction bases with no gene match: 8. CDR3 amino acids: CASRDRVGGETQYF. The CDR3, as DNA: TGTGCCAGCAGGGACAGGGTCGGAGGGGAGACCCAGTACTTC.

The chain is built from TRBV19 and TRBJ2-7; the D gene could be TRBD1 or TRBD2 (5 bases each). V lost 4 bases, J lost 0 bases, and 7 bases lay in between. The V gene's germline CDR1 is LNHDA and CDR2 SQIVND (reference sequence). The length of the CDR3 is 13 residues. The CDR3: CASSTGASYEQYF. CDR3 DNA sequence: TGTGCCAGTAGTACCGGGGCCTCCTACGAGCAGTACTTC.

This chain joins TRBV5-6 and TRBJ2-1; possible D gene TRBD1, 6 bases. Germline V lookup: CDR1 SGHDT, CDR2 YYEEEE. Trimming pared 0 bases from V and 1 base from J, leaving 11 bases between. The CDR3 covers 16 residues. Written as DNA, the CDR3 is TGTGCCAGCAGCTTGGGCAGGGGTTGGTCCTACAATGAGCAGTTCTTC. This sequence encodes CASSLGRGWSYNEQFF.

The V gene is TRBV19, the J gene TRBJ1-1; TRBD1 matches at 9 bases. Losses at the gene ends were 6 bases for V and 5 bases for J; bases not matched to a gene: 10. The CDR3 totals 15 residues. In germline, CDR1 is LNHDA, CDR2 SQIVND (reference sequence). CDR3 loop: CASRRLRDRATEAFF. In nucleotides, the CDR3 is TGTGCCAGTAGGAGACTCCGGGACAGGGCGACTGAAGCTTTCTTT.

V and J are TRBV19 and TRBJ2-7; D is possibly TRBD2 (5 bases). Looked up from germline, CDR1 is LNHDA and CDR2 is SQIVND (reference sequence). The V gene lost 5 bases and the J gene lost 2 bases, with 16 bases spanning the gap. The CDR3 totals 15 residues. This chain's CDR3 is CASSAEEEETYEQYF. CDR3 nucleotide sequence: TGTGCCAGTAGTGCCGAAGAGGAGGAGACCTACGAGCAGTACTTC.

CDR3: CASSLGGQGNYGYTF. The CDR3 DNA reads as TGTGCCAGCAGCTTAGGGGGACAGGGAAACTATGGCTACACCTTC. The V call is TRBV7-2, the J call TRBJ1-2, with 9 bases aligning to TRBD1. With 1 base clipped from V and 2 bases from J, the junction kept 2 bases outside the gene matches. The CDR3 consists of 15 residues. The V gene's germline CDR1 is SGHTA and CDR2 FQGNSA.

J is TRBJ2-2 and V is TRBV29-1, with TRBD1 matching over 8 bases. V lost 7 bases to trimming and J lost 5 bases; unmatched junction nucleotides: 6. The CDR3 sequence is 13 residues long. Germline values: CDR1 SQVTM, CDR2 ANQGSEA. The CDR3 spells CSANRDRTGELFF. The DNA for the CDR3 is TGCAGCGCAAACCGGGACAGGACCGGGGAGCTGTTTTTT.

CDR3 bases: TGTGCCAGCAGTTTTCCTAACCGCGACGAGACCCAGTACTTC. The encoded protein is CASSFPNRDETQYF. The rearrangement joins TRBV28 to TRBJ2-5; no clear D. V dropped 3 bases and J dropped 5 bases, with 13 bases sitting between them. The CDR3 totals 14 residues. The V gene's germline CDR1 is MDHEN and CDR2 SYDVKM.

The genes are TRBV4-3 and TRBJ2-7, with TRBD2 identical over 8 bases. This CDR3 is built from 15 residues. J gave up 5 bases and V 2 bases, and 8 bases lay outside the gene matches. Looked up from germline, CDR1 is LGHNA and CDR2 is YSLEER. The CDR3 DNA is TGCGCCAGCAGCCAAACGGGGACTAGTATAGACGAGCAGTACTTC. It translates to CASSQTGTSIDEQYF.